Listed below are T cell receptor beta chains from one sample, sequenced in a study of radiotherapy plus CTLA-4 blockade in lung cancer. Sequenced by immunoSEQ multiplex PCR; TCRdb stores in-frame clones only, minus some. Among some 110,000 clones listed, 85% were seen once. Sequencing was performed on peripheral blood, taken from a patient treated with radiotherapy plus ipilimumab. These receptors came from a human donor with non-small cell lung cancer that progressed on radiotherapy plus ipilimumab. Some clones in this sample may be carry-over from other donors' samples. Each CDR3 is given without its conserved first and last residue. Each record gives: D gene, V gene, CDR3 protein. D genes are given only for firm matches.

D: NA; V: TRBV4-3; CDR3: ASSQDPGRETQY
D: TRBD1; V: TRBV5-1; CDR3: ASSLETGSNEKLF
D: TRBD2; V: TRBV6-4; CDR3: ASSDGTSTGELF
D: NA; V: TRBV4-2; CDR3: ASSQEPWFYEQF
D: TRBD1; V: TRBV2; CDR3: ASSGQGALAGELF
D: NA; V: TRBV4-3; CDR3: ASSQDAGSAYQPQH
D: TRBD1; V: TRBV5-1; CDR3: ASSFSYQPGTGVGGYT
D: TRBD1; V: TRBV10-3; CDR3: AISERQGAYGYT
D: NA; V: TRBV6-1; CDR3: ASSEEDYGYT
D: TRBD1; V: TRBV19; CDR3: ASLRGPLAEAF
D: NA; V: TRBV21-1; CDR3: ASSNEVVLGVETPTNSYEQY
D: NA; V: TRBV9; CDR3: ASSAGDGYEQY
D: NA; V: TRBV19; CDR3: ASKEEGIHEKLF
D: NA; V: TRBV7-2; CDR3: ASSFVQDSYEQY
D: NA; V: TRBV5-1; CDR3: ASSEPDSGEQF
D: TRBD1; V: TRBV18; CDR3: ASSPPSTGLEAF
D: NA; V: TRBV4-2; CDR3: ASSQVSPGSNQPQH
D: TRBD1; V: TRBV2; CDR3: ARMRTGGGSPLH
D: NA; V: TRBV6-5; CDR3: ASSYTRTAYNSPLH
D: NA; V: TRBV9; CDR3: ASSGQGPYEQY
D: NA; V: TRBV7-9; CDR3: ASSMLGGGELF
D: NA; V: TRBV4-2; CDR3: ASSHGLPPYNEQF
D: NA; V: TRBV23-1; CDR3: ASSQPSFGEAYEQY
D: NA; V: TRBV20-1; CDR3: SARELETQY
D: TRBD1; V: TRBV7-2; CDR3: ASSLTGTGTGNTIY
D: NA; V: TRBV25-1; CDR3: ASSLGQLITGELF
D: NA; V: TRBV5-1; CDR3: ASSFRPGSGEQY
D: NA; V: TRBV6-5; CDR3: ASSYSGTGANVLT